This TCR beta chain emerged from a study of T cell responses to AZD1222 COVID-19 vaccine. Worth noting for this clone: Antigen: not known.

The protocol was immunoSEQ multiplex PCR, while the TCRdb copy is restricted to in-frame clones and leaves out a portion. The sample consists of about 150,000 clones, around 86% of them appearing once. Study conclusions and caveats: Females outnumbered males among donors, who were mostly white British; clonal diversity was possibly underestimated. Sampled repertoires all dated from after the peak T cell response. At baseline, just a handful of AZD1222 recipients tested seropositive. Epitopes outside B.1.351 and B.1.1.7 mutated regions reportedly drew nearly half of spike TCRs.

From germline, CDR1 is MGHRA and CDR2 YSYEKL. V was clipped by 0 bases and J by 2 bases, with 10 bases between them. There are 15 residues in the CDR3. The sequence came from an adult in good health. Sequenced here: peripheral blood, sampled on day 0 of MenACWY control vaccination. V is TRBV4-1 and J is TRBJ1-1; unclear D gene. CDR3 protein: CASSQDHGRNTEAFF. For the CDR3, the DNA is TGCGCCAGCAGCCAAGATCACGGCAGAAACACTGAAGCTTTCTTT.